Shown below are 5 T cell receptor beta chains from a single sample sequenced in a study of blood T cell repertoires in COVID-19. Generated by immunoSEQ multiplex PCR, the TCRdb table keeps only in-frame clones and is missing some. The table shows about 480,000 clones, with about 85% occurring only once. The sequenced sample consisted of PBMCs or T cells enriched from blood (not recorded which). Every receptor here comes from a woman in her late teens or twenties with acute COVID-19.

The V gene is TRBV18, the J gene TRBJ1-6; 9 bases map to TRBD1. CDR1 KGHSH and CDR2 LQKENI come from the germline V gene. CDR3 size: 14 residues. J lost 8 bases, V lost 5 bases, and 4 bases had no gene match. The CDR3 DNA follows: TGTGCCAGCTCATTCGACAGGGGGGATTCACCCCTCCACTTT. It encodes CASSFDRGDSPLHF.

The chain uses TRBV5-1 and TRBJ2-1, with TRBD2 identical over 13 bases. This CDR3 spans 15 amino acids. V lost 4 bases and J lost 10; bases outside the gene matches: 8. Germline CDR1 and CDR2: SGHRS and YFSETQ. This CDR3 reads CASSNGGTSGAEQFF. DNA for the CDR3: TGCGCCAGCAGCAATGGCGGGACTAGCGGGGCCGAGCAGTTCTTC.

The chain recombines TRBV29-1 with TRBJ1-4; TRBD1 matches 7 bases. V dropped 1 base and J dropped 5; count of bases not matched to a gene: 1. The CDR3 runs to 13 residues. In germline, CDR1 is SQVTM, CDR2 ANQGSEA. The CDR3: CSVEAGGNEKLFF. The CDR3 coding sequence is TGCAGCGTTGAAGCAGGGGGAAATGAAAAACTGTTTTTT.

The rearrangement links TRBV7-6 to TRBJ2-1; tentative D call: TRBD2 (6 bases). CDR1 SGHVS and CDR2 FNYEAQ come from the germline V gene. With 1 base removed from V and 4 bases from J, the gap between germline ends came to 17 bases. The CDR3 covers 17 residues. The CDR3 DNA reads TGTGCCAGCAGCTTAGTTGTGGTAGGCGGGAAGTACAATGAGCAGTTCTTC. This encodes CASSLVVVGGKYNEQFF.

The count of this clone is one. The chain links TRBV19 to TRBJ1-1; 7 nucleotides align to TRBD1. V gave up 5 bases and J gave up 1 base; unmatched junction bases: 4. The CDR3 is 14 amino acids. CDR1 and CDR2 from the germline V gene are LNHDA and SQIVND (reference sequence). The CDR3 sequence: CASSSHRGNTEAFF. CDR3 sequence (DNA): TGTGCCAGTAGTTCACACAGGGGGAACACTGAAGCTTTCTTT.